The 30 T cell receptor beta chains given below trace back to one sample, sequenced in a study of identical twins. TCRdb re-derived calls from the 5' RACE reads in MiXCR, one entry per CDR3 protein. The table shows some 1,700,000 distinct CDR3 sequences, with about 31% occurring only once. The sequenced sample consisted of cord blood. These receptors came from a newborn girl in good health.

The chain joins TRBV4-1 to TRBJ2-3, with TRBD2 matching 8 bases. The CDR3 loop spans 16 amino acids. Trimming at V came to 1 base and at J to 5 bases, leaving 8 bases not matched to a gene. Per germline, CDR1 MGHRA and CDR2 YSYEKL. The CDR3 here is CASSQVTGGVGDTQYF. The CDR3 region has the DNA TGCGCCAGCAGCCAAGTAACGGGGGGGGTAGGAGATACGCAGTATTTT.

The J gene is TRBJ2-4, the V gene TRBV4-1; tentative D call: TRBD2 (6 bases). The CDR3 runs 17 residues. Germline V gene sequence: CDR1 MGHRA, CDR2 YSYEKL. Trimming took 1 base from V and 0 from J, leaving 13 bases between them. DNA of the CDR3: TGCGCCAGCAGCCAAGTCGGCCGCGGGACAGCCAAAAACATTCAGTACTTC. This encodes CASSQVGRGTAKNIQYF.

CDR3 residues: CAISEGAWDNQPQHF. CDR3 bases: TGTGCCATCAGTGAGGGGGCCTGGGACAATCAGCCCCAGCATTTT. The chain combines TRBV10-3 with TRBJ1-5; D possibly corresponds to TRBD1 (5 bases). CDR1 is ENHRY, CDR2 SYGVKD, per germline. V shed 2 bases and J shed 3 bases, with 11 bases lying between them. CDR3 size: 15 residues.

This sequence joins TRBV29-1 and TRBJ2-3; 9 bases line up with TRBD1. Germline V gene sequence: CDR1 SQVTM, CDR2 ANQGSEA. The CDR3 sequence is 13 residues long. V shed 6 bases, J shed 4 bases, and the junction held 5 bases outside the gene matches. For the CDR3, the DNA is TGCAGCGTCCGGGACAGGGTCCCAGATACGCAGTATTTT. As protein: CSVRDRVPDTQYF.

DNA of the CDR3: TGCAGTGCTATCCGGGACAGGGGATTGCGCAATCAGCCCCAGCATTTT. Its protein is CSAIRDRGLRNQPQHF. This chain connects TRBV20-1 to TRBJ1-5; 10 bases are shared with TRBD1. V dropped 4 bases and J dropped 2; count of bases not matched to a gene: 8. Germline V lookup: CDR1 DFQATT, CDR2 SNEGSKA (reference sequence). The CDR3 runs 16 residues.

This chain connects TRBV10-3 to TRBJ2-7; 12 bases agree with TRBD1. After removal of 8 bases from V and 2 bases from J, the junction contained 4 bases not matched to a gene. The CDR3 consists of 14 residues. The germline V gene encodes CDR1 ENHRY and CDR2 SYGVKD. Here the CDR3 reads CAIRGDRGPYEQYF. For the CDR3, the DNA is TGTGCCATCCGGGGGGACAGGGGGCCCTACGAGCAGTACTTC.

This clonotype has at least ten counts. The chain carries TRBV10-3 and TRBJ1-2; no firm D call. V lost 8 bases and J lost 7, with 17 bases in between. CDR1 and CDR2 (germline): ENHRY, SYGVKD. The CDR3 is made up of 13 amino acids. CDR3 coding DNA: TGTGCCATCCCTGGGGTTGGACCCTCTGGCTACACCTTC. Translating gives CAIPGVGPSGYTF.

DNA for the CDR3: TGCGCCAGCAGCCTAGCGGGAGGACCCTTCAATGAGCAGTACTTC. This codes for CASSLAGGPFNEQYF. This sequence joins TRBV4-1 and TRBJ2-7; 10 bases agree with TRBD2. Germline CDR1 and CDR2: MGHRA and YSYEKL. The CDR3 has 15 amino acids. V lost 4 bases to trimming and J lost 7 bases; unmatched junction nucleotides: 10.

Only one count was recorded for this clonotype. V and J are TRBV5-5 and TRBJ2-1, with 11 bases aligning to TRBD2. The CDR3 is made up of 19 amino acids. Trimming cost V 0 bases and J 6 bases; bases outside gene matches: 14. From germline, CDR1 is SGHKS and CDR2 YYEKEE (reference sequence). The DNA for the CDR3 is TGTGCCAGCAGCTTGGGTCGTCTAGCGGGGGGTTCTCTATTCAATGAGCAGTTCTTC. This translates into CASSLGRLAGGSLFNEQFF.

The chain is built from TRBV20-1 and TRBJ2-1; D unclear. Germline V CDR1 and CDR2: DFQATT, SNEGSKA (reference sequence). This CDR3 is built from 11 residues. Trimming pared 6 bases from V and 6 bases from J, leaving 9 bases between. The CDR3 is CSAPVRNEQFF. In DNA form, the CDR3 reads TGCAGTGCGCCGGTACGCAATGAGCAGTTCTTC.

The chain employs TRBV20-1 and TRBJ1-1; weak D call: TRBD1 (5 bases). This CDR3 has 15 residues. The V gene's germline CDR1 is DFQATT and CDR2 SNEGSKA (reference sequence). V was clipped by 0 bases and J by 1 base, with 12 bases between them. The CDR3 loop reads CSAREGGKWNTEAFF. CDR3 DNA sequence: TGCAGTGCTAGAGAGGGGGGAAAATGGAACACTGAAGCTTTCTTT.

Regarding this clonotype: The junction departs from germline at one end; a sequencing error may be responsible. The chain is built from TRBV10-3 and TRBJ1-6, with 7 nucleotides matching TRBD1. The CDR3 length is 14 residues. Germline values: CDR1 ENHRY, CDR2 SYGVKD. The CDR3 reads CAIRGTAYSSPLHF. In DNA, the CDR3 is TGTGCCATCAGAGGGACAGCTTATAGTTCACCCCTCCACTTT.

The chain's CDR3 is CASSAGDTQETQYF. In DNA, the CDR3 is TGTGCCAGCAGTGCGGGAGACACCCAAGAGACCCAGTACTTC. The chain uses TRBV28 and TRBJ2-5; 7 bases fit TRBD2. Per the germline V gene, CDR1 is MDHEN and CDR2 is SYDVKM. V dropped 5 bases and J dropped 1; count of bases not matched to a gene: 4. The CDR3 covers 14 residues. Supplemented by reference TRBV28 and TRBJ2-5, the full variable domain reads DVKVTQSSRYLVKRTGEKVFLECVQDMDHENMFWYRQDPGLGLRLIYFSYDVKMKEKGDIPEGYSVSREKKERFSLILESASTNQTSMYLCASSAGDTQETQYFGPGTRLLVL.

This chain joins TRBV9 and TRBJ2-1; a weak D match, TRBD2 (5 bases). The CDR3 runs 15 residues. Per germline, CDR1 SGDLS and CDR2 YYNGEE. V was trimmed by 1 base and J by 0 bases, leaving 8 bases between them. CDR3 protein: CASSVKRSSYNEQFF. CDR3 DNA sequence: TGTGCCAGCAGCGTAAAGCGGAGCTCCTACAATGAGCAGTTCTTC.

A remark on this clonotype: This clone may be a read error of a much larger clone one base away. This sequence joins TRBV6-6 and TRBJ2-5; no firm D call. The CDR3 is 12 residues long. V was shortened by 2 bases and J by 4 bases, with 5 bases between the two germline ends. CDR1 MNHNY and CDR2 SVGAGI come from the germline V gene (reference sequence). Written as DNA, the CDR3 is TGTGCCAGCAGTTACAGGGTAGAGACCCAGTACTTC. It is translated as CASSYRVETQYF.

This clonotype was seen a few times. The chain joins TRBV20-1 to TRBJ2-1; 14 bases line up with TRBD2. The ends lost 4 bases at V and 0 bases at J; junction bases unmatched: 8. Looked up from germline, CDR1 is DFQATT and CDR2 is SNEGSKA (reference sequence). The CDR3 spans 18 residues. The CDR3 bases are TGCAGTGCTATGGGACTAGCGGGGGCGCGCAGCTCCTACAATGAGCAGTTCTTC. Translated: CSAMGLAGARSSYNEQFF.

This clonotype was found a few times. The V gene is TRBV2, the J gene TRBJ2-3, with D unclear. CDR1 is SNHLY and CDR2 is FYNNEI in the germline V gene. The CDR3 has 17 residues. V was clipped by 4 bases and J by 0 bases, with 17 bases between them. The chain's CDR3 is CASSGSSGTHSTDTQYF. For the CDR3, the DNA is TGTGCCAGCAGTGGATCTTCGGGTACCCATAGCACAGATACGCAGTATTTT.

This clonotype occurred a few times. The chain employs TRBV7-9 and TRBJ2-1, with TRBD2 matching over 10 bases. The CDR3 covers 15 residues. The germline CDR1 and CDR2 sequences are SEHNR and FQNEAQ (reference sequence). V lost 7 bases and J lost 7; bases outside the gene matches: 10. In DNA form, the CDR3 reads TGTGCCAGCACCCCAGTAGCGGGGGGCGGGAATGAGCAGTTCTTC. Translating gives CASTPVAGGGNEQFF.

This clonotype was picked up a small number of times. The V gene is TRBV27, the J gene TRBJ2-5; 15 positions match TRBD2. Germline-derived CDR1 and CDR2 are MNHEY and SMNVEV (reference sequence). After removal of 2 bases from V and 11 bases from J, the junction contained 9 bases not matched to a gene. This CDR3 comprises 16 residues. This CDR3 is CASSLRTSGRADEQYF. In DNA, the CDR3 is TGTGCCAGCAGTTTACGGACTAGCGGGAGGGCGGATGAGCAGTACTTC.

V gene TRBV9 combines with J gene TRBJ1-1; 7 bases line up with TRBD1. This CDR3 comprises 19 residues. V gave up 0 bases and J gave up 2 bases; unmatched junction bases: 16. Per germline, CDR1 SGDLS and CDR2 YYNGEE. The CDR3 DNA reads TGTGCCAGCAGCGTAGGTGGAGGGACAGAGTTGTGGTCCAACACTGAAGCTTTCTTT. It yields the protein CASSVGGGTELWSNTEAFF.

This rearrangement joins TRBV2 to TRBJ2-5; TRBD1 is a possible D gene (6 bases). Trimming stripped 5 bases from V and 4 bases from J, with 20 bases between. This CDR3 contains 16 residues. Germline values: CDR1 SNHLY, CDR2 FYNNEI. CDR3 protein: CASSPFIGARGETQYF. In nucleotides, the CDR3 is TGTGCCAGCAGTCCATTTATTGGGGCCAGGGGAGAGACCCAGTACTTC.

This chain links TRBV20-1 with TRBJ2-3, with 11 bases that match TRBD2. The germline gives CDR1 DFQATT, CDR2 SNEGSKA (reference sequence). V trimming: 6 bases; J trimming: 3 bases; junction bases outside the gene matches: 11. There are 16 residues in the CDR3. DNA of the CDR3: TGCAGTGCCCCACGGCTAGCGGGAGGTGGAACAGATACGCAGTATTTT. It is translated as CSAPRLAGGGTDTQYF.

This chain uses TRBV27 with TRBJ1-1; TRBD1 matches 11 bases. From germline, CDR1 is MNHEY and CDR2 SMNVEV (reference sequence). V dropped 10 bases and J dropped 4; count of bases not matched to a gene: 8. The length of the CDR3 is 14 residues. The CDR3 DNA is TGTGCCACCTCCGGGACAGGGGGATTCACTGAAGCTTTCTTT. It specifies CATSGTGGFTEAFF.

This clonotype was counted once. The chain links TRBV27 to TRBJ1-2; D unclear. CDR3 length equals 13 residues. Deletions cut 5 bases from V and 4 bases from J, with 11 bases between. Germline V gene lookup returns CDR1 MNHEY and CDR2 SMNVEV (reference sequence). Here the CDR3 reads CASSPRLGYGYTF. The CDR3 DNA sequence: TGTGCCAGCAGTCCCCGGTTAGGCTATGGCTACACCTTC.

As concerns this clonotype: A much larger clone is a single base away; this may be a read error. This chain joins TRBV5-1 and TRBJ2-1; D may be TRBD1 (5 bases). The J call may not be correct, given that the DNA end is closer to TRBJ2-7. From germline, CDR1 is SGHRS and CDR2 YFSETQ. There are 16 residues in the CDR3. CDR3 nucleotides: TGCGCCAGCAGCTTGGGGGGCAGGAGCTCCTACAATGAGCAGTACTTC. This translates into CASSLGGRSSYNEQYF.

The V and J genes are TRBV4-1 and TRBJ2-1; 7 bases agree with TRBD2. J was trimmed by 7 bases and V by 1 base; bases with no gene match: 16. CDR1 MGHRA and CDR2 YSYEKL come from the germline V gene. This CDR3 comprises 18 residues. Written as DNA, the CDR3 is TGCGCCAGCAGCCAAGCCTACCTCGGGACTAACCTGGGGAATGAGCAGTTCTTC. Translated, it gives CASSQAYLGTNLGNEQFF.

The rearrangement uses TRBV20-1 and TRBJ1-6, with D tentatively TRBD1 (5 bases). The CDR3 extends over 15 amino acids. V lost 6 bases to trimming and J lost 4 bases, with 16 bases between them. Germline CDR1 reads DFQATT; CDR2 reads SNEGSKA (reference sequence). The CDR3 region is CSAQAGGTYNSPLHF. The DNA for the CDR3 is TGCAGTGCCCAAGCTGGGGGAACGTATAATTCACCCCTCCACTTT.

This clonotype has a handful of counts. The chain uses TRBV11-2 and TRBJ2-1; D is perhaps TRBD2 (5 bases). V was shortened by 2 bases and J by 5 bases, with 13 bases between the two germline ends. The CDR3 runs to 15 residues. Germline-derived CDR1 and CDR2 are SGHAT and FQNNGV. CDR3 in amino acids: CASSLYLGVNNEQFF. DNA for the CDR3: TGTGCCAGCAGCTTATATCTCGGGGTAAACAATGAGCAGTTCTTC.

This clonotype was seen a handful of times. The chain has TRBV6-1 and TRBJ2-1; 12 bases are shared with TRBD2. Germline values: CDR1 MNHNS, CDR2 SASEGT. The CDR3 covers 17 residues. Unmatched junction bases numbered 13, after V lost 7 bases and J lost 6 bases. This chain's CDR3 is CASMVAPGTSGFNEQFF. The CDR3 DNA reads TGTGCCAGCATGGTAGCCCCCGGGACTAGCGGGTTCAATGAGCAGTTCTTC.

The CDR3 nucleotides are TGCAGCGTTTTTTGGGGAATCGGCTACACCTTC. It codes for CSVFWGIGYTF. This sequence joins TRBV29-1 and TRBJ1-2; no definite D call. CDR1 and CDR2 (germline): SQVTM, ANQGSEA. V was pared by 5 bases and J by 8 bases, with 12 bases between. This CDR3 has 11 residues.